Following are 21 T cell receptor beta chains from one sample sequenced in a study of low-dose radiotherapy and immunotherapy resistance in tumors. This sample's time point: after trial treatment. Sample treatment: LDRT plus nivolumab, ipilimumab, low-dose cyclophosphamide and aspirin (RACIN trial). Both TCRalpha and TCRbeta chains were reverse transcribed with V-gene-specific primers. For amplifying TCRs, the PCR ran for around 20 cycles with Phusion, which was used together with a constant-region primer and the adapter on the V primers. TCRdb reanalysed the reads using MiXCR and keeps one entry per CDR3 protein. The sample records some 94,000 distinct CDR3 sequences, 20% to 25% being singletons. This material consisted of PBMCs, taken after low-dose radiotherapy plus immunotherapy. These receptors were collected from a female donor with ovarian cancer.

This clonotype has ten or more counts. The chain carries TRBV6-2 or TRBV6-3 and TRBJ2-1, with D perhaps matching TRBD1 (5 bases). This CDR3 is 15 amino acids long. Germline CDR1 and CDR2: MNHEY and SVGEGT. Between the trimmed V and J ends, which lost 0 bases and 9 bases, there was a span of 15 bases. DNA for the CDR3: TGTGCCAGCAGTTACTCGAGTAGGCTAGGGGTTGAGCAGTTCTTC. It yields the protein CASSYSSRLGVEQFF.

CDR3 region: CASSEARDRGGKLFF. In DNA form, the CDR3 reads TGTGCCAGCAGTGAAGCGCGGGACAGGGGAGGAAAACTGTTTTTT. The chain couples TRBV6-2 or TRBV6-3 to TRBJ1-4; TRBD1 matches at 10 bases. V shed 5 bases, J shed 10 bases, and the junction held 10 bases outside the gene matches. Germline-derived CDR1 and CDR2 are MNHEY and SVGEGT. This CDR3 has 15 residues.

This clonotype appeared many times. V is TRBV5-1 and J is TRBJ2-1; 10 nucleotides agree with TRBD1. This CDR3 region has 19 residues. Germline V lookup: CDR1 SGHRS, CDR2 YFSETQ. The V and J ends lost 0 bases and 2 bases, in that order; junction bases with no gene match: 11. Here the CDR3 DNA reads TGCGCCAGCAGCTTGGTGGGGGTCGGCGGGACAGGGGCCTACAATGAGCAGTTCTTC. Its translation is CASSLVGVGGTGAYNEQFF.

Only a few counts were recorded for this clonotype. This chain links TRBV28 with TRBJ1-2; no clear D. This CDR3 contains 13 residues. V was pared by 4 bases and J by 2 bases, with 8 bases between. Germline CDR1 reads MDHEN; CDR2 reads SYDVKM. Here the CDR3 DNA reads TGTGCCAGCAGTTCCCTCCCGAACTATGGCTACACCTTC. This translates into CASSSLPNYGYTF.

At least ten counts were recorded for this clonotype. The chain links TRBV29-1 to TRBJ2-1; 9 bases are a match to TRBD1. The CDR3 covers 13 residues. The V segment lost 7 bases and the J segment 9 bases; nucleotides outside the gene matches: 10. Looked up from germline, CDR1 is SQVTM and CDR2 is ANQGSEA. CDR3: CSGASTGGVEQFF. The CDR3 DNA sequence: TGCAGCGGAGCCTCGACAGGGGGAGTTGAGCAGTTCTTC.

A note on this clonotype: A far larger clone is one base from this, pointing to a likely read error. The rearrangement uses TRBV27 and TRBJ2-4, with 10 bases that match TRBD2. Germline V lookup: CDR1 MNHEY, CDR2 SMNVEV (reference sequence). The V segment lost 8 bases and the J segment 3 bases; nucleotides outside the gene matches: 7. The CDR3 has 15 amino acids. The CDR3 sequence: CASGRLAGVKNIQYF. The CDR3 DNA is TGTGCCAGCGGCCGACTAGCGGGTGTCAAAAACATTCAGTACTTC.

This clonotype showed up many times. DNA of the CDR3: TGCGCCAGCAGCTTGAGGACAGGGAACACTGAAGCTTTCTTT. Translated, it gives CASSLRTGNTEAFF. This rearrangement joins TRBV5-1 to TRBJ1-1; 7 positions agree with TRBD1. The CDR3 extends over 14 amino acids. Germline CDR1 is SGHRS and CDR2 is YFSETQ. V shed 1 base, J shed 1 base, and the junction held 1 base outside the gene matches. The full variable domain, with the rest looked up from reference TRBV5-1 and TRBJ1-1, is KAGVTQTPRYLIKTRGQQVTLSCSPISGHRSVSWYQQTPGQGLQFLFEYFSETQRNKGNFPGRFSGRQFSNSRSEMNVSTLELGDSALYLCASSLRTGNTEAFFGQGTRLTVV.

The CDR3 DNA reads as TGTGCCAGCAGTTACTCGAGGGGACAGGGGATTTCACCCCTCCACTTT. It encodes CASSYSRGQGISPLHF. V is TRBV6-2 or TRBV6-3 and J is TRBJ1-6; TRBD1 agrees at 10 bases. V shed 0 bases and J 9 bases; nucleotides not matched to a gene: 5. The CDR3 runs to 16 residues. From germline, CDR1 is MNHEY and CDR2 SVGEGT.

This clonotype was detected many times. The V call is TRBV10-3, the J call TRBJ2-1; 15 bases are a match to TRBD2. Trimming at V came to 4 bases and at J to 10 bases, leaving 5 bases not matched to a gene. Looked up from germline, CDR1 is ENHRY and CDR2 is SYGVKD. The CDR3 runs to 15 residues. The CDR3: CAISGGLAGGREQFF. CDR3 nucleotides: TGTGCCATCAGTGGGGGACTAGCGGGAGGCCGAGAGCAGTTCTTC.

The gene calls are TRBV5-1 and TRBJ2-3; D is undetermined. CDR1 and CDR2 (germline): SGHRS, YFSETQ. With 0 bases removed from V and 6 bases from J, the gap between germline ends came to 14 bases. The CDR3 covers 15 residues. The CDR3 sequence: CASSLVDQTSDTQYF. CDR3 DNA: TGCGCCAGCAGCTTGGTGGACCAGACCTCGGATACGCAGTATTTT.

There are many counts of this clonotype. The CDR3 sequence is CASSQDGTGWGSGANVLTF. DNA of the CDR3: TGCGCCAGCAGCCAAGATGGGACAGGGTGGGGAAGTGGGGCCAACGTCCTGACTTTC. The chain combines TRBV4-3 with TRBJ2-6, with TRBD1 identical over 9 bases. CDR3 length: 19 amino acids. Germline assignment: CDR1 LGHNA and CDR2 YSLEER. V gave up 0 bases and J gave up 3 bases; unmatched junction bases: 9.

Notes on this clonotype: Since a far larger clone is one base different, this is likely a read error. This sequence joins TRBV6-1 and TRBJ2-1; 9 bases line up with TRBD2. Per germline, CDR1 MNHNS and CDR2 SASEGT. V gave up 1 base and J gave up 10 bases; unmatched junction bases: 8. The CDR3 runs 15 residues. CDR3: CASSEGTSASYEQFF. DNA of the CDR3: TGTGCCAGCAGTGAAGGGACTAGCGCTTCGTACGAGCAGTTCTTC.

In this sample, this clonotype turned up once. This sequence joins TRBV3-1 and TRBJ1-2; D may be TRBD1 (6 bases). The CDR3 loop spans 13 amino acids. CDR1 LGHDT and CDR2 YNNKEL come from the germline V gene (reference sequence). Trimming removed 3 bases at V and 4 bases at J, with 9 bases between. CDR3 DNA sequence: TGTGCCAGCAGCCAGGACAGTCCCTATGGCTACACCTTC. Translated, it gives CASSQDSPYGYTF. Full variable domain (missing parts from reference TRBV3-1 and TRBJ1-2): DTAVSQTPKYLVTQMGNDKSIKCEQNLGHDTMYWYKQDSKKFLKIMFSYNNKELIINETVPNRFSPKSPDKAHLNLHINSLELGDSAVYFCASSQDSPYGYTFGSGTRLTVV.

To note about this clonotype: A far larger clone differs by one base, so this is likely a read error. The chain employs TRBV29-1 and TRBJ2-7; possibly TRBD1 or TRBD2 for D (6 bases each). Trimming pared 4 bases from V and 7 bases from J, leaving 14 bases between. The CDR3 is 12 amino acids. Germline CDR1 SQVTM, CDR2 ANQGSEA. CDR3: CSVVGGGDEQYF. CDR3 bases: TGCAGCGTTGTAGGAGGGGGTGATGAGCAGTACTTC.

This clonotype was detected ten times or more. The CDR3 DNA is TGCGCCAGCAGCCACTTAGCGGGAGGCCCCGTGGGAGGGGCCAACGTCCTGACTTTC. This sequence encodes CASSHLAGGPVGGANVLTF. The J gene is TRBJ2-6, the V gene TRBV4-3; the match to TRBD2 covers 10 bases. The CDR3 covers 19 residues. V lost 3 bases, J lost 4 bases, and 12 bases stayed unmatched. Germline-derived CDR1 and CDR2 are LGHNA and YSLEER.

This clonotype was found many times. The chain is built from TRBV10-3 and TRBJ1-1, with 10 bases matching TRBD1. The CDR3 totals 16 residues. V shed 6 bases, J shed 4 bases, and the junction held 11 bases outside the gene matches. Looked up from germline, CDR1 is ENHRY and CDR2 is SYGVKD. The CDR3 DNA is TGTGCCATCAGCCGCGGACAGGGGGGGTTGGGCACTGAAGCTTTCTTT. Translating gives CAISRGQGGLGTEAFF.

The sample holds many counts of this clonotype. The V and J genes are TRBV12-3 or TRBV12-4 and TRBJ1-5, with 8 bases that match TRBD1. Unmatched junction bases numbered 5, after V lost 8 bases and J lost 11 bases. The CDR3 totals 11 residues. The CDR3 DNA reads TGTGCCAGCGGTCAACAGGGGGCCCAGCATTTT. Protein product: CASGQQGAQHF.

The genes are TRBV12-3 or TRBV12-4 and TRBJ2-1, with 11 bases lining up with TRBD1. The V segment lost 0 bases and the J segment 6 bases; nucleotides outside the gene matches: 7. The CDR3 is made up of 17 amino acids. The CDR3 loop reads CASSLATGTGGPNEQFF. CDR3 DNA sequence: TGTGCCAGCAGTTTAGCGACCGGGACAGGGGGACCCAATGAGCAGTTCTTC.

This clonotype was counted at least ten times. V and J are TRBV5-1 and TRBJ2-2; no reliable D call. The germline gives CDR1 SGHRS, CDR2 YFSETQ. V shed 1 base and J shed 1 base, with 8 bases lying between them. This CDR3 is 15 amino acids long. The CDR3, as DNA: TGCGCCAGCAGCTTGATCCGCGGGAACACCGGGGAGCTGTTTTTT. It encodes CASSLIRGNTGELFF.

The table lists this clonotype with many counts. J is TRBJ2-5 and V is TRBV2; D is unresolved. Trimming took 6 bases from V and 5 from J, leaving 13 bases between them. This CDR3 has 13 residues. Per the germline V gene, CDR1 is SNHLY and CDR2 is FYNNEI. CDR3 loop: CASRSPGSETQYF. CDR3 sequence (DNA): TGTGCCAGCAGATCTCCGGGCTCTGAGACCCAGTACTTC.

This clonotype was recorded at least ten times. The chain links TRBV6-2 or TRBV6-3 to TRBJ2-1; D unresolved. CDR1 MNHEY and CDR2 SVGEGT come from the germline V gene. Trimming stripped 3 bases from V and 8 bases from J, with 8 bases between. The CDR3 runs 12 residues. The CDR3 is CASSYWLHEQFF. The CDR3 DNA sequence: TGTGCCAGCAGTTATTGGCTGCATGAGCAGTTCTTC.